This T cell receptor beta chain was retrieved from a study of read filtering for tumor transcriptome and immune sequencing. Overall study: By R-ISS, stages I, II and III held 8, 16 and 7 patients.

Concerning this clonotype: Its antigen remains unidentified.

Study-wide findings and caveats: RNA-seq captured clonotypes less deeply and reliably than IR-seq. IR-seq and RNA-seq agreed better without single-read clonotypes.

Molecular barcoded adaptors covering alpha/delta and beta/gamma chains were used on roughly 400 ng RNA. TCRdb analysed the reads with MiXCR anew, one entry per CDR3 protein. The data hold about 57,000 distinct CDR3 sequences, with approximately 22% observed a single time. Trimming took 7 bases from V and 4 from J, leaving 19 bases between them. This CDR3 is built from 15 residues. The source material was a population of CD138-negative cells sorted from bone marrow. The genes are TRBV12-3 or TRBV12-4 and TRBJ2-5; D may be TRBD2 (5 bases). This clonotype was sampled from a donor older than 35 with multiple myeloma. The CDR3 nucleotides are TGTGCCAGCACCCCCGGAAGGACTGGCGGAGAGACCCAGTACTTC. Translation: CASTPGRTGGETQYF.